The 22 T cell receptor beta chains below come from one sample, sequenced in a study of T cells in Graves' hyperthyroidism and ophthalmopathy. Authors of the study amplified TCR beta CDR3 regions from RNA transcripts. First-round RT-PCR targeting the TCR CDR3 was performed with the HTBI primer set. TCRdb analysed the multiplex PCR reads with MiXCR anew, one entry per CDR3 protein. In the table there are about 560,000 distinct CDR3 sequences, around 16% of which are singletons. The sequencing input was blood. These receptors were taken from a woman in her 30s with Graves' hyperthyroidism.

This clonotype was detected many times. The rearrangement uses TRBV7-2 and TRBJ1-4; D not resolved. The CDR3 covers 13 residues. CDR1 SGHTA and CDR2 FQGNSA come from the germline V gene. Deletions cut 1 base from V and 5 bases from J, with 5 bases between. CDR3 sequence reads: CASSLGGNEKLFF. The DNA for the CDR3 is TGTGCCAGCAGCTTAGGCGGGAATGAAAAACTGTTTTTT. Using reference TRBV7-2 and TRBJ1-4 for the parts outside the CDR3, the full variable domain is GAGVSQSPSNKVTEKGKDVELRCDPISGHTALYWYRQSLGQGLEFLIYFQGNSAPDKSGLPSDRFSAERTGGSVSTLTIQRTQQEDSAVYLCASSLGGNEKLFFGSGTQLSVL.

This clonotype was counted many times. The chain links TRBV29-1 to TRBJ2-7; no clear D. V lost 2 bases, J lost 2 bases, and 7 bases lay in between. From germline, CDR1 is SQVTM and CDR2 ANQGSEA. CDR3 size: 12 residues. The CDR3 DNA reads as TGCAGCGTTGAATCTAGGCCCTACGAGCAGTACTTC. This encodes CSVESRPYEQYF.

This clonotype has only a few counts. This chain connects TRBV6-2 or TRBV6-3 to TRBJ2-3; 9 nucleotides agree with TRBD2. The CDR3 has 15 residues. Germline V lookup: CDR1 MNHEY, CDR2 SVGEGT. V lost 8 bases, J lost 4 bases, and 10 bases stayed unmatched. The CDR3 DNA is TGTGCCAGCCATATAGCGGGAGTTGGGGCAGATACGCAGTATTTT. Protein sequence: CASHIAGVGADTQYF.

This clonotype was seen repeatedly, ten times or more. The rearrangement uses TRBV20-1 and TRBJ2-7, with a tentative D call TRBD1 (5 bases). Germline V CDR1 and CDR2: DFQATT, SNEGSKA (reference sequence). The CDR3 is 12 residues long. V was trimmed by 3 bases and J by 3 bases, leaving 9 bases between them. The CDR3 nucleotides read TGCAGTGCTAGGACAGATTTCTACGAGCAGTACTTC. As protein: CSARTDFYEQYF.

The chain combines TRBV5-5 with TRBJ2-7; 9 nucleotides line up with TRBD1. This CDR3 spans 17 amino acids. Germline V gene data show CDR1 as SGHKS and CDR2 as YYEKEE (reference sequence). The trim removed 2 bases at V and 5 bases at J, leaving 14 bases unmatched. In DNA form, the CDR3 reads TGTGCCAGCAGCTTACCTCGATCCGGGACAGGGAACCACGAGCAGTACTTC. This codes for CASSLPRSGTGNHEQYF.

Many counts were recorded for this clonotype. The chain combines TRBV28 with TRBJ1-2; possibly TRBD1 for D (5 bases). Deletions cut 5 bases from V and 0 bases from J, with 7 bases between. CDR1 MDHEN and CDR2 SYDVKM come from the germline V gene. This CDR3 is built from 13 residues. CDR3 sequence (DNA): TGTGCCAGCAGTCAGACAGCTAACTATGGCTACACCTTC. Protein sequence: CASSQTANYGYTF.

Only a few counts were recorded for this clonotype. The rearrangement uses TRBV30 and TRBJ1-2; no clear D. CDR1 is GTSNPN and CDR2 is SVGIG in the germline V gene (reference sequence). Trimming left V 3 bases short and J 1 base short, with 6 bases between. The CDR3 is 12 residues long. Here the CDR3 reads CAWRGVNYGYTF. DNA of the CDR3: TGTGCCTGGAGGGGAGTTAACTATGGCTACACCTTC.

The chain has TRBV4-2 and TRBJ2-7; D not resolved. Deletions cut 1 base from V and 2 bases from J, with 9 bases between. CDR3 length: 14 amino acids. Looked up from germline, CDR1 is LGHNA and CDR2 is YNFKEQ. The CDR3 nucleotides are TGTGCCAGCAGCCAAGGCGTAGGACCCTACGAGCAGTACTTC. It translates to CASSQGVGPYEQYF.

This clonotype was found a few times. The chain links TRBV9 to TRBJ2-7, with D possibly being TRBD1 (6 bases). The CDR3 covers 15 residues. V was cut by 0 bases and J by 2 bases, with 12 bases left in between. Looked up from germline, CDR1 is SGDLS and CDR2 is YYNGEE. This CDR3 reads CASSVATGFPYEQYF. The CDR3 coding sequence is TGTGCCAGCAGCGTAGCTACAGGGTTTCCCTACGAGCAGTACTTC.

The chain couples TRBV13 to TRBJ1-6, with D perhaps TRBD1 (5 bases). The V gene lost 7 bases and the J gene lost 5 bases, with 18 bases spanning the gap. Germline loops: CDR1 PRHDT, CDR2 FYEKMQ (reference sequence). The CDR3 runs 16 residues. In DNA form, the CDR3 reads TGTGCCAGCACTTCGGGACTGCCAGGGAATAATTCACCCCTCCACTTT. This sequence encodes CASTSGLPGNNSPLHF.

This clonotype was recorded a few times. The rearrangement links TRBV4-1 to TRBJ2-3; D is ambiguous. Germline loops: CDR1 MGHRA, CDR2 YSYEKL. This CDR3 has 14 amino acids. Trimming removed 6 bases from V and 1 base from J, with 11 bases in between. Here the CDR3 DNA reads TGCGCCAGCAGTAGGCTAGAGGGCACAGATACGCAGTATTTT. This gives the protein CASSRLEGTDTQYF.

This clonotype was seen a handful of times. A read error may produce the germline difference seen at one junction end. V gene TRBV5-1 combines with J gene TRBJ2-1, with D perhaps matching TRBD1 or TRBD2 (5 bases each). CDR1 and CDR2 from the germline V gene are SGHRS and YFSETQ. The length of the CDR3 is 16 residues. DNA of the CDR3: TGCGCCAGCAGCTTGGATCCCGGGACCTCCTACAGTGAGCAGTTCTTC. Residues: CASSLDPGTSYSEQFF.

This sequence joins TRBV4-3 and TRBJ2-5; D could derive from TRBD1 or TRBD2 (5 bases each). Germline V CDR1 and CDR2: LGHNA, YSLEER. This CDR3 has 15 amino acids. V gave up 0 bases and J gave up 5 bases, with 13 bases separating them. CDR3 sequence: CASSQDYWGMETQYF. The CDR3 coding sequence is TGCGCCAGCAGCCAAGATTATTGGGGGATGGAGACCCAGTACTTC.

The rearrangement joins TRBV5-1 to TRBJ2-2; no definite D call. Germline CDR1 and CDR2: SGHRS and YFSETQ. The length of the CDR3 is 14 residues. Trimming shortened V by 0 bases and J by 4 bases, and 7 bases separated the two germline ends. The CDR3: CASSLVQPTGELFF. CDR3 nucleotides: TGCGCCAGCAGCTTGGTACAGCCCACCGGGGAGCTGTTTTTT.

This clonotype was seen only a few times. CDR3 loop: CASSLWGARNQPQHF. CDR3 in DNA: TGTGCCAGCAGCTTGTGGGGGGCGAGGAATCAGCCCCAGCATTTT. The chain carries TRBV5-5 and TRBJ1-5, with D tentatively TRBD1 (6 bases). Trimming removed 1 base from V and 4 bases from J, with 12 bases in between. Germline assignment: CDR1 SGHKS and CDR2 YYEKEE (reference sequence). The CDR3 contains 15 residues.

Details on this clonotype: A clone one base away is much larger, so this may be a read error. The V and J genes are TRBV6-1 and TRBJ1-5; D ambiguous. In germline, CDR1 is MNHNS, CDR2 SASEGT. Trimming removed 7 bases from V and 0 bases from J, with 4 bases in between. CDR3 size: 12 residues. The CDR3 nucleotides read TGTGCCAGCAAGGATAGCAATCAGCCCCAGCATTTT. It is translated as CASKDSNQPQHF.

The chain couples TRBV27 to TRBJ2-7, with D maybe TRBD2 (5 bases). CDR1 MNHEY and CDR2 SMNVEV come from the germline V gene (reference sequence). Trimming cost V 2 bases and J 5 bases, with 13 bases left between them. This CDR3 comprises 14 residues. The CDR3 sequence is CASSLRAGGNEQYF. In DNA, the CDR3 is TGTGCCAGCAGTTTAAGGGCAGGAGGTAACGAGCAGTACTTC.

This clonotype was observed a handful of times. The J gene is TRBJ2-2, the V gene TRBV19; D gene unclear. With 4 bases removed from V and 4 bases from J, the gap between germline ends came to 7 bases. The CDR3 totals 13 residues. Germline V gene sequence: CDR1 LNHDA, CDR2 SQIVND (reference sequence). The CDR3 nucleotides read TGTGCCAGTAGTAATCTGGCCACCGGGGAGCTGTTTTTT. It specifies CASSNLATGELFF.

J is TRBJ1-5 and V is TRBV6-2 or TRBV6-3; D uncertain. V lost 5 bases and J lost 2, with 10 bases in between. The CDR3 has 14 amino acids. The V gene's germline CDR1 is MNHEY and CDR2 SVGEGT. This CDR3 is CASSVSWGNQPQHF. CDR3 nucleotides: TGTGCCAGCAGTGTGAGCTGGGGCAATCAGCCCCAGCATTTT.

This clonotype was counted many times. The chain is built from TRBV7-6 and TRBJ2-1; D is undetermined. The germline gives CDR1 SGHVS, CDR2 FNYEAQ. This CDR3 spans 14 amino acids. V was clipped by 1 base and J by 3 bases, with 7 bases between them. The CDR3 region is CASSLEDGYNEQFF. CDR3 sequence (DNA): TGTGCCAGCAGCTTAGAAGACGGCTACAATGAGCAGTTCTTC.

V and J are TRBV3-1 and TRBJ2-1, with D tentatively TRBD2 (6 bases). The germline V gene has CDR1 LGHDT and CDR2 YNNKEL (reference sequence). Trimming left V 3 bases short and J 5 bases short, with 29 bases between. CDR3 size: 20 residues. Here the CDR3 reads CASSHRGGWGEASAHNEQFF. The CDR3 DNA follows: TGTGCCAGCAGCCACCGCGGCGGGTGGGGCGAGGCTAGCGCACACAATGAGCAGTTCTTC.

This clonotype was observed at least ten times. The chain employs TRBV2 and TRBJ2-4; 11 bases agree with TRBD2. This CDR3 has 16 amino acids. V lost 7 bases, J lost 9 bases, and 14 bases stayed unmatched. Per the germline V gene, CDR1 is SNHLY and CDR2 is FYNNEI. The CDR3 spells CASTTLTGLAGGIQYF. CDR3 DNA: TGTGCCAGCACAACCCTCACCGGGCTAGCGGGAGGCATTCAGTACTTC.